This T cell receptor beta chain was found in a study of identical twins. Broader study findings: Cord blood beta clonotypes present at high abundance carried fewer insertions; no such pattern appeared in memory repertoires. Possibly, invariant MAIT and iNKT cells partly confounded zero-insertion analyses.

The cDNA had a unique molecular identifier and a template-switch universal primer site. Via MiXCR, TCRdb re-called the 5' RACE reads, giving one row per CDR3 protein. The table lists about 530,000 distinct CDR3 sequences, 15% of them singletons. This clonotype was counted between two and nine times. Its antigen remains unknown. The CDR3 sequence is 17 residues long. Trimming left V 5 bases short and J 0 bases short, with 14 bases between. These data also formed part of another study, on yellow fever vaccine responses in identical twins.

The J gene is TRBJ1-6, the V gene TRBV12-3 or TRBV12-4; unclear D gene. This TCR was recovered from a woman aged 18-29 years in good health. Sequenced: CD4+ T cells sorted from blood. The CDR3 here is CASSPYFLSSYNSPLHF. The CDR3 coding sequence is TGTGCCAGCAGTCCGTACTTCCTGAGCTCCTATAATTCACCCCTCCACTTT.